The 15 T cell receptor beta chains listed next were all sequenced from one sample in a study of cytomegalovirus exposure and HLA in healthy donors. The PCR made use of 60 Vbeta and 13 Jbeta primers. Sequencing used immunoSEQ multiplex PCR; TCRdb keeps in-frame clones, though not all of them. The sample records 150,000 to 200,000 clones, around 90% being singletons. Material for sequencing was PBMCs. The receptors were gathered from a woman younger than 35 in good health and CMV-seronegative.

The chain carries TRBV4-3 and TRBJ1-2, with 7 bases fitting TRBD1. Germline CDR1 is LGHNA and CDR2 is YSLEER. This CDR3 has 13 residues. The J segment lost 7 bases and the V segment lost 0 bases, leaving 2 bases of the junction unmatched. CDR3 in amino acids: CASSQDDRAGYTF. The CDR3 nucleotides are TGCGCCAGCAGCCAAGATGACAGGGCTGGCTACACCTTC.

V usage is TRBV5-5 and J usage is TRBJ1-4; TRBD1 matches at 10 bases. Germline V gives CDR1 SGHKS, CDR2 YYEKEE (reference sequence). The V and J ends lost 4 bases and 2 bases, in that order; junction bases with no gene match: 8. CDR3 length equals 17 residues. The CDR3 spells CASSPRTGGWTNEKLFF. Written as DNA, the CDR3 is TGTGCCAGCAGCCCCAGGACAGGGGGATGGACTAATGAAAAACTGTTTTTT. Drawing the rest from reference TRBV5-5 and TRBJ1-4, the complete variable domain is DAGVTQSPTHLIKTRGQQVTLRCSPISGHKSVSWYQQVLGQGPQFIFQYYEKEERGRGNFPDRFSARQFPNYSSELNVNALLLGDSALYLCASSPRTGGWTNEKLFFGSGTQLSVL.

The chain has TRBV4-2 and TRBJ2-2; TRBD1 matches at 7 bases. This CDR3 spans 17 amino acids. V shed 0 bases and J 0 bases; nucleotides not matched to a gene: 4. Germline V gene lookup returns CDR1 LGHNA and CDR2 YNFKEQ. This CDR3 reads CASSQDTQGANTGELFF. DNA of the CDR3: TGTGCCAGCAGCCAAGATACGCAGGGGGCGAACACCGGGGAGCTGTTTTTT.

This clone occurred once. The chain carries TRBV5-1 and TRBJ2-6, with 9 bases that match TRBD2. The CDR3 loop spans 17 amino acids. J lost 2 bases, V lost 1 base, and 4 bases had no gene match. Per the germline V gene, CDR1 is SGHRS and CDR2 is YFSETQ. The CDR3 DNA reads as TGCGCCAGCAGCTTGACCGTAGCGGGAGCTGGGGCCAACGTCCTGACTTTC. Amino acids: CASSLTVAGAGANVLTF. Supplemented by reference TRBV5-1 and TRBJ2-6, the full variable domain reads KAGVTQTPRYLIKTRGQQVTLSCSPISGHRSVSWYQQTPGQGLQFLFEYFSETQRNKGNFPGRFSGRQFSNSRSEMNVSTLELGDSALYLCASSLTVAGAGANVLTFGAGSRLTVL.

CDR3 coding DNA: TGTGCCAGCAGCTTGGTCTTACGTGAGAGATACAATGAGCAGTTCTTC. This sequence encodes CASSLVLRERYNEQFF. The rearrangement joins TRBV5-6 to TRBJ2-1; D ambiguous. V was trimmed by 0 bases and J by 4 bases, leaving 14 bases between them. Germline CDR1 and CDR2: SGHDT and YYEEEE. This CDR3 region has 16 residues.

V gene TRBV5-1 combines with J gene TRBJ2-5; 14 nucleotides line up with TRBD2. Trimming removed 3 bases from V and 3 bases from J; junction bases left unmatched: 7. The CDR3 has 17 residues. Per germline, CDR1 SGHRS and CDR2 YFSETQ. The CDR3 is CASSSTGLAGDKETQYF. The CDR3 nucleotides are TGCGCCAGCAGCTCGACGGGACTAGCGGGAGATAAAGAGACCCAGTACTTC.

The rearrangement joins TRBV9 to TRBJ2-3; 7 bases are a match to TRBD1. Trimming took 2 bases from V and 4 from J; bases not matched to a gene: 1. The CDR3 covers 13 residues. Germline V gene lookup returns CDR1 SGDLS and CDR2 YYNGEE. CDR3 coding DNA: TGTGCCAGCAGCGTCACAGGGGCAGATACGCAGTATTTT. It encodes CASSVTGADTQYF. The entire variable domain, with the rest obtained from reference TRBV9 and TRBJ2-3, is as follows: DSGVTQTPKHLITATGQRVTLRCSPRSGDLSVYWYQQSLDQGLQFLIQYYNGEERAKGNILERFSAQQFPDLHSELNLSSLELGDSALYFCASSVTGADTQYFGPGTRLTVL.

A single count supports this clone. This rearrangement joins TRBV5-4 to TRBJ2-7, with TRBD2 matching over 10 bases. Trimming took 4 bases from V and 4 from J; bases not matched to a gene: 8. The germline V gene encodes CDR1 SGHNT and CDR2 YYREEE (reference sequence). The CDR3 covers 15 residues. The CDR3, as DNA: TGTGCCAGCAGCCCCAGCGGGGGGGTCCCTTACGAGCAGTACTTC. It is translated as CASSPSGGVPYEQYF. Full variable domain (missing parts from reference TRBV5-4 and TRBJ2-7): ETGVTQSPTHLIKTRGQQVTLRCSSQSGHNTVSWYQQALGQGPQFIFQYYREEENGRGNFPPRFSGLQFPNYSSELNVNALELDDSALYLCASSPSGGVPYEQYFGPGTRLTVT.

This clone was seen once. V is TRBV19 and J is TRBJ2-3; the match to TRBD2 covers 9 bases. The germline CDR1 and CDR2 sequences are LNHDA and SQIVND (reference sequence). The CDR3 is 16 amino acids. J gave up 5 bases and V 6 bases, and 12 bases lay outside the gene matches. The CDR3 nucleotides read TGTGCCAGTAGCCCGAGGGTTAGCGGGAGAGGAGATACGCAGTATTTT. This sequence encodes CASSPRVSGRGDTQYF.

The chain links TRBV5-4 to TRBJ2-3; a possible D gene is TRBD2 (7 bases). Germline V CDR1 and CDR2: SGHNT, YYREEE (reference sequence). The V and J ends lost 0 bases and 4 bases respectively, with 18 bases between them. The CDR3 spans 17 residues. CDR3 DNA sequence: TGTGCCAGCAGCTTGGGAGCCGTGGGGGGGCGCCCAGATACGCAGTATTTT. This codes for CASSLGAVGGRPDTQYF.

Of note for this clone: The junction does not match germline at one end; this may be a read error. The chain employs TRBV7-9 and TRBJ2-7; D is ambiguous. There are 12 residues in the CDR3. Per the germline V gene, CDR1 is SEHNR and CDR2 is FQNEAQ (reference sequence). Written as DNA, the CDR3 is TGTTCCAGCAGCTTATCATCCTACGAGCAGTACTTC. Translating gives CSSSLSSYEQYF.

The genes are TRBV29-1 and TRBJ2-7; TRBD2 is a possible D gene (7 bases). Germline values: CDR1 SQVTM, CDR2 ANQGSEA. V gave up 6 bases and J gave up 1 base, with 19 bases separating them. This CDR3 region has 15 residues. The CDR3 DNA follows: TGCAGCGTGGAGGGAGGGCGACAGGATTCCTACGAGCAGTACTTC. It yields the protein CSVEGGRQDSYEQYF.

The genes are TRBV27 and TRBJ2-7; D possibly corresponds to TRBD1 (6 bases). This CDR3 has 16 residues. Looked up from germline, CDR1 is MNHEY and CDR2 is SMNVEV (reference sequence). The V end was cut by 2 bases, the J end by 0 bases, with 14 bases between. CDR3 bases: TGTGCCAGCAGTTTAACGGCCGGGACATCCTCCTACGAGCAGTACTTC. Amino acids: CASSLTAGTSSYEQYF.

This chain links TRBV19 with TRBJ1-1; D perhaps matches TRBD1 (6 bases). The CDR3 runs 14 residues. Germline lookup yields CDR1 LNHDA and CDR2 SQIVND (reference sequence). V lost 7 bases and J 4 bases, leaving 16 bases between the germline ends. CDR3 sequence: CASTLGGRGTEAFF. DNA for the CDR3: TGTGCCAGTACCCTCGGGGGGCGCGGCACTGAAGCTTTCTTT.

The V and J genes are TRBV5-6 and TRBJ1-1; D is unclear. The CDR3 extends over 13 amino acids. Germline V gene data show CDR1 as SGHDT and CDR2 as YYEEEE. Between the trimmed V and J ends, which lost 5 bases and 7 bases, there was a span of 15 bases. CDR3 in amino acids: CASSYSRPHEAFF. Written as DNA, the CDR3 is TGTGCCAGCAGTTATTCCAGGCCCCATGAAGCTTTCTTT. Looking up the rest from reference TRBV5-6 and TRBJ1-1 gives the full variable domain: DAGVTQSPTHLIKTRGQQVTLRCSPKSGHDTVSWYQQALGQGPQFIFQYYEEEERQRGNFPDRFSGHQFPNYSSELNVNALLLGDSALYLCASSYSRPHEAFFGQGTRLTVV.